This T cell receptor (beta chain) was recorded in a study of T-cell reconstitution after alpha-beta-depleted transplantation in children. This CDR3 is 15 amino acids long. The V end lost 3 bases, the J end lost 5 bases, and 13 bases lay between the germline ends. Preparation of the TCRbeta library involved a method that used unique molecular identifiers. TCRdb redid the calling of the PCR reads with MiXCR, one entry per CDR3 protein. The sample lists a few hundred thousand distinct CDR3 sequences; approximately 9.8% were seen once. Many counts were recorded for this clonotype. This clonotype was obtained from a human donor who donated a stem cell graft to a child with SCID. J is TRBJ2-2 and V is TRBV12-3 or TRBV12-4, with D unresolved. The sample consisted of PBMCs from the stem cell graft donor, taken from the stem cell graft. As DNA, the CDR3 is TGTGCCAGCAGTTTTATCGCAGTTGAGACCGGGGAGCTGTTTTTT. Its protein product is CASSFIAVETGELFF.